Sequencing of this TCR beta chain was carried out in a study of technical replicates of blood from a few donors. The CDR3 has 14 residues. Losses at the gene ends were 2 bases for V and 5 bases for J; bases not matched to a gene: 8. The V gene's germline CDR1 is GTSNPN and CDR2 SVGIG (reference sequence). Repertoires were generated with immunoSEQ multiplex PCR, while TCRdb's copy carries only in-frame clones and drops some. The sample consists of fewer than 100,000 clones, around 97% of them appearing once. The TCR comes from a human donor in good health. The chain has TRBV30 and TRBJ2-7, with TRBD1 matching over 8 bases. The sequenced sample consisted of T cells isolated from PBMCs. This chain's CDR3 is CAWSSADRVHEQYF. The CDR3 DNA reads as TGTGCCTGGAGTTCCGCGGACAGGGTGCACGAGCAGTACTTC.